This TCR beta chain stems from a study of shared clonotypes between healthy human individuals. Germline-derived CDR1 and CDR2 are SGHRS and YFSETQ. The CDR3 extends over 14 amino acids. Some clones are missing from TCRdb's copy, which holds only in-frame ones; the method was immunoSEQ multiplex PCR. The sample comprises roughly 86,000 clones, 60% to 70% of which are singletons, and around half rests with the top ten. In regard to this clone: The junction and the germline gene differ at one end; a read error may be behind it.

The rearrangement links TRBV5-1 to TRBJ2-6, with 10 bases lining up with TRBD2. This clonotype was obtained from a man aged 30 to 45 in good health. The sample consisted of memory CD8+ T cells sorted from blood. The sample's subset: CD45RO+ cells pooled with CCR7-negative TemRA cells. DNA for the CDR3: TGCGCCCGCAGCGGGGGGGCTGGGGCCAACGTCCTGACTTTC. Translating it yields CARSGGAGANVLTF.